This TCR beta chain stems from a study of CD8 T cells in ankylosing spondylitis. Germline-derived CDR1 and CDR2 are MNHEY and SVGEGT. This CDR3 is built from 13 residues. V lost 5 bases and J 7 bases, leaving 12 bases between the germline ends. This clonotype was seen repeatedly, ten times or more. Its specificity is not known. Via MiXCR, TCRdb re-called the 5' RACE reads, giving one row per CDR3 protein. The sample carries about 36,000 distinct CDR3 sequences, around an eighth recorded once. General study findings and limits: Peripheral blood samples showed relatively rare disease-linked clones, and these clones were CD8+. A TCR beta motif made of 7 to 9 highly homologous variants seemed typical of ankylosing spondylitis blood.

The TCR originated in a male donor with ankylosing spondylitis. The chain links TRBV6-2 or TRBV6-3 to TRBJ2-1; D uncertain. Sequenced sample: synovial fluid, either unsorted or a sorted T cell fraction (not recorded which). This chain's CDR3 is CASSGSEHNEQFF. For the CDR3, the DNA is TGTGCCAGCAGTGGGTCGGAGCATAATGAGCAGTTCTTC.